This T cell receptor (beta chain) was recorded in a study of beta chain features in type 1 diabetes. This CDR3 spans 13 amino acids. CDR1 and CDR2 from the germline V gene are MNHEY and SVGAGI. With V trimmed by 5 bases and J by 10 bases, 6 bases remained unmatched. Sequencing targeted expressed TCRB transcripts, as all isolated RNA had been reverse transcribed. The table came from immunoSEQ multiplex PCR; TCRdb's copy has only in-frame clones and leaves some out. The repertoire holds about 59,000 clones, roughly three fifths seen once, with about 2.2% in the top ten. The chain links TRBV6-5 to TRBJ2-1, with 9 bases that match TRBD1. The sample comprised Tregs from blood. This TCR was sampled from a woman aged 18 to 35 in good health. The CDR3 is CASSPQGAGEQFF. CDR3 nucleotide sequence: TGTGCCAGCAGTCCACAGGGGGCAGGGGAGCAGTTCTTC.